The 27 T cell receptor beta chains below come from one sample, sequenced in a study of blood T cell repertoires in COVID-19. Produced via immunoSEQ multiplex PCR; TCRdb's table is partial and in-frame only. Of about 140,000 clones in the sample, roughly 87% were seen once. Sequences were obtained from peripheral blood. The receptors shown here come from a human donor in a cohort sampled during active COVID-19.

The rearrangement uses TRBV28 and TRBJ1-2; 8 bases fit TRBD1. Germline CDR1 MDHEN, CDR2 SYDVKM. CDR3 length: 14 residues. Trimming took 6 bases from V and 8 from J; bases not matched to a gene: 11. The CDR3, as DNA: TGTGCCAGCAGGGCCGGACAGGGATTGGGGGGCTACACCTTC. Its translation: CASRAGQGLGGYTF.

This chain uses TRBV5-4 with TRBJ2-5; D is unclear. Trimming took 1 base from V and 3 from J, leaving 10 bases between them. Germline assignment: CDR1 SGHNT and CDR2 YYREEE (reference sequence). The CDR3 contains 14 residues. The CDR3 protein is CASSLSVFEETQYF. As DNA, the CDR3 is TGTGCCAGCAGCTTGTCAGTATTCGAAGAGACCCAGTACTTC.

This chain connects TRBV28 to TRBJ1-1; D unresolved. The CDR3 length is 12 residues. The germline CDR1 and CDR2 sequences are MDHEN and SYDVKM. Trimming cost V 6 bases and J 11 bases, with 16 bases left between them. CDR3 sequence (DNA): TGTGCCAGCAGCCTCCGACCGGAGCGGGCTTTCTTT. It codes for CASSLRPERAFF.

The genes are TRBV7-9 and TRBJ1-2, with 8 bases lining up with TRBD1. The CDR3 runs to 15 residues. The germline CDR1 and CDR2 sequences are SEHNR and FQNEAQ (reference sequence). The trim removed 5 bases at V and 4 bases at J, leaving 9 bases unmatched. This CDR3 is CASSTPGTGPYGYTF. CDR3 nucleotides: TGTGCCAGCAGCACGCCCGGGACAGGTCCCTATGGCTACACCTTC.

V and J are TRBV2 and TRBJ2-5, with 9 bases that match TRBD2. The CDR3 is made up of 14 amino acids. Losses at the gene ends were 8 bases for V and 3 bases for J; bases not matched to a gene: 7. The germline CDR1 and CDR2 sequences are SNHLY and FYNNEI. The CDR3: CASYGGLAKETQYF. CDR3 coding DNA: TGTGCCAGCTACGGCGGACTAGCGAAAGAGACCCAGTACTTC. The full variable domain, rest sourced from reference TRBV2 and TRBJ2-5, is EPEVTQTPSHQVTQMGQEVILRCVPISNHLYFYWYRQILGQKVEFLVSFYNNEISEKSEIFDDQFSVERPDGSNFTLKIRSTKLEDSAMYFCASYGGLAKETQYFGPGTRLLVL.

The chain has TRBV3-1 (or the pseudogene TRBV3-2) and TRBJ2-5, with D perhaps TRBD2 (6 bases). V gave up 5 bases and J gave up 5 bases, with 15 bases separating them. Germline CDR1 LGHDT, CDR2 YNNKEL (reference sequence). CDR3 size: 14 residues. CDR3 region: CASSIDSGGETQYF. The DNA for the CDR3 is TGTGCCAGCAGCATAGATTCCGGAGGGGAGACCCAGTACTTC.

This chain links TRBV28 with TRBJ2-1, with D perhaps TRBD2 (6 bases). The V end was cut by 2 bases, the J end by 10 bases, with 15 bases between. The germline V gene encodes CDR1 MDHEN and CDR2 SYDVKM. The CDR3 sequence is 14 residues long. DNA for the CDR3: TGTGCCAGCAGTTTACCTAAGACACGGGGGGAGCAGTTCTTC. It translates to CASSLPKTRGEQFF.

The CDR3 loop is CASRTGPSNEKLFF. The CDR3 coding sequence is TGTGCCAGCAGGACAGGGCCTTCTAATGAAAAACTGTTTTTT. V gene TRBV28 combines with J gene TRBJ1-4; the match to TRBD1 covers 7 bases. Per the germline V gene, CDR1 is MDHEN and CDR2 is SYDVKM. The V gene end was trimmed by 6 bases and the J gene end by 3 bases; junction bases not matched to a gene: 4. This CDR3 contains 14 residues.

The rearrangement uses TRBV6-5 and TRBJ1-3; 8 bases are a match to TRBD1. CDR1 and CDR2 from the germline V gene are MNHEY and SVGAGI. V shed 6 bases and J 2 bases; nucleotides not matched to a gene: 3. CDR3 length: 14 amino acids. In nucleotides, the CDR3 is TGTGCCAGCAGCACGACAGGGGCTGGAAACACCATATATTTT. Its translation is CASSTTGAGNTIYF.

The chain has TRBV2 and TRBJ1-4, with D possibly matching TRBD1 (6 bases). The V end lost 0 bases, the J end lost 11 bases, and 10 bases lay between the germline ends. Germline assignment: CDR1 SNHLY and CDR2 FYNNEI. The CDR3 is made up of 13 amino acids. CDR3 amino acids: CASSEALDSKLFF. The DNA of the CDR3 is TGTGCCAGCAGTGAAGCCCTGGACAGTAAACTGTTTTTT.

The chain recombines TRBV7-2 with TRBJ2-7; no clear D. The ends were cut back, 1 base at V and 4 bases at J, with 8 bases in the middle. This CDR3 spans 13 amino acids. Looked up from germline, CDR1 is SGHTA and CDR2 is FQGNSA. The CDR3 coding sequence is TGTGCCAGCAGCTTAGAGTCTAGATACGAGCAGTACTTC. It specifies CASSLESRYEQYF. Combining the CDR3 with reference TRBV7-2 and TRBJ2-7 gives the whole variable domain GAGVSQSPSNKVTEKGKDVELRCDPISGHTALYWYRQSLGQGLEFLIYFQGNSAPDKSGLPSDRFSAERTGGSVSTLTIQRTQQEDSAVYLCASSLESRYEQYFGPGTRLTVT.

The chain combines TRBV27 with TRBJ1-6, with D perhaps TRBD1 (6 bases). The length of the CDR3 is 14 residues. Germline V gene data show CDR1 as MNHEY and CDR2 as SMNVEV (reference sequence). Trimming removed 5 bases at V and 9 bases at J, with 14 bases between. Written as DNA, the CDR3 is TGTGCCAGCAGTGTGAAGGGGGTACGTTCACCCCTCCACTTT. It specifies CASSVKGVRSPLHF.

The chain links TRBV9 to TRBJ2-3; D is possibly TRBD2 (5 bases). In germline, CDR1 is SGDLS, CDR2 YYNGEE. The CDR3 is 15 amino acids. V dropped 1 base and J dropped 4 bases, with 13 bases sitting between them. Here the CDR3 DNA reads TGTGCCAGCAGCGTAATTGGGAGTGGCGCAGATACGCAGTATTTT. It translates to CASSVIGSGADTQYF.

V is TRBV7-9 and J is TRBJ2-1; 8 bases agree with TRBD2. From germline, CDR1 is SEHNR and CDR2 FQNEAQ (reference sequence). Losses at the gene ends were 1 base for V and 8 bases for J; bases not matched to a gene: 13. CDR3 length equals 17 residues. DNA for the CDR3: TGTGCCAGCAGCTTAGGGGCCAGCGGGAGCCACTTGGATGAGCAGTTCTTC. Amino acids: CASSLGASGSHLDEQFF.

This clone was detected a few times. The CDR3 protein is CASRSGEQYF. CDR3 bases: TGTGCCAGCAGAAGCGGTGAGCAGTACTTC. V and J are TRBV28 and TRBJ2-7, with D possibly matching TRBD2 (5 bases). Deletions cut 6 bases from V and 7 bases from J, with 7 bases between. CDR1 and CDR2 (germline): MDHEN, SYDVKM. This CDR3 is 10 amino acids long. The entire variable domain, with the rest obtained from reference TRBV28 and TRBJ2-7, is as follows: DVKVTQSSRYLVKRTGEKVFLECVQDMDHENMFWYRQDPGLGLRLIYFSYDVKMKEKGDIPEGYSVSREKKERFSLILESASTNQTSMYLCASRSGEQYFGPGTRLTVT.

V gene TRBV5-1 combines with J gene TRBJ1-5; tentative D call: TRBD1 (6 bases). The germline V gene has CDR1 SGHRS and CDR2 YFSETQ. The CDR3 covers 14 residues. Between the trimmed V and J ends, which lost 4 bases and 2 bases, there was a span of 10 bases. The CDR3: CASSPGGGNQPQHF. The CDR3 DNA sequence: TGCGCCAGCAGCCCGGGGGGCGGCAATCAGCCCCAGCATTTT.

This chain links TRBV7-3 with TRBJ1-2; D is undetermined. Germline V CDR1 and CDR2: SGHTA, FQGTGA. Deletions cut 5 bases from V and 8 bases from J, with 21 bases between. This CDR3 spans 15 amino acids. DNA of the CDR3: TGTGCCAGCAGCCCAACCCCGGGATCTCTTAGCGGCTACACCTTC. Translating it yields CASSPTPGSLSGYTF.

V is TRBV7-9 and J is TRBJ2-1; 7 bases agree with TRBD2. The V and J ends lost 1 base and 1 base, in that order; junction bases with no gene match: 7. CDR1 and CDR2 (germline): SEHNR, FQNEAQ (reference sequence). The CDR3 totals 17 residues. The CDR3 loop is CASSLGIQGGSYNEQFF. CDR3 DNA sequence: TGTGCCAGCAGCTTAGGAATCCAGGGAGGGTCCTACAATGAGCAGTTCTTC.

The chain has TRBV19 and TRBJ2-3; 9 nucleotides match TRBD2. The germline gives CDR1 LNHDA, CDR2 SQIVND (reference sequence). The CDR3 covers 17 residues. With V trimmed by 5 bases and J by 2 bases, 11 bases remained unmatched. CDR3 nucleotides: TGTGCCAGTAGTCCCCCGGGCAGCGGGGGGATCACAGATACGCAGTATTTT. It translates to CASSPPGSGGITDTQYF.

The gene calls are TRBV28 and TRBJ1-5; 9 positions agree with TRBD1. This CDR3 contains 15 residues. CDR1 and CDR2 from the germline V gene are MDHEN and SYDVKM. V lost 6 bases to trimming and J lost 11 bases; unmatched junction nucleotides: 14. CDR3 sequence reads: CASSSPGQGVKAQHF. In DNA, the CDR3 is TGTGCCAGCAGCTCTCCGGGACAGGGTGTGAAGGCCCAGCATTTT.

This chain uses TRBV28 with TRBJ1-2; D is perhaps TRBD1 (5 bases). V shed 6 bases and J shed 0 bases, with 14 bases lying between them. CDR3 length equals 15 residues. In germline, CDR1 is MDHEN, CDR2 SYDVKM. CDR3 DNA sequence: TGTGCCAGCAGATCGGGGGTCGGCGCTAACTATGGCTACACCTTC. As protein: CASRSGVGANYGYTF.

This chain links TRBV9 with TRBJ2-6; TRBD1 aligns across 9 bases. V shed 4 bases and J 4 bases; nucleotides not matched to a gene: 9. CDR1 is SGDLS and CDR2 is YYNGEE in the germline V gene. This CDR3 is 17 amino acids long. As DNA, the CDR3 is TGTGCCAGCAGCTCAGGACAGGGGATATCCGGGGCCAACGTCCTGACTTTC. It translates to CASSSGQGISGANVLTF.

CDR3 in amino acids: CASGAGTNTGELFF. In DNA, the CDR3 is TGTGCCAGCGGCGCAGGGACGAACACCGGGGAGCTGTTTTTT. This chain joins TRBV6-5 and TRBJ2-2, with a weak D call TRBD1 (5 bases). Per the germline V gene, CDR1 is MNHEY and CDR2 is SVGAGI. CDR3 length equals 14 residues. The V gene lost 8 bases and the J gene lost 0 bases, with 10 bases spanning the gap.

The V gene is TRBV11-2, the J gene TRBJ2-7, with D possibly matching TRBD1 (6 bases). The germline V gene encodes CDR1 SGHAT and CDR2 FQNNGV. Trimming removed 0 bases at V and 3 bases at J, with 9 bases between. The CDR3 has 14 amino acids. DNA of the CDR3: TGTGCCAGCAGCTTAGATCCGGACAGCTACGAGCAGTACTTC. Its translation is CASSLDPDSYEQYF.

This clone is a singleton in its sample. The chain combines TRBV6-5 with TRBJ1-6; TRBD1 matches 7 bases. Germline V gene data show CDR1 as MNHEY and CDR2 as SVGAGI. CDR3 size: 14 residues. With V trimmed by 6 bases and J by 7 bases, 6 bases remained unmatched. DNA of the CDR3: TGTGCCAGCAGGCCGACAGGGCAAAATTCACCCCTCCACTTT. As protein: CASRPTGQNSPLHF.

This chain links TRBV29-1 with TRBJ1-2, with 8 bases lining up with TRBD1. This CDR3 has 14 residues. V was clipped by 4 bases and J by 1 base; unmatched bases: 5. Germline assignment: CDR1 SQVTM and CDR2 ANQGSEA. The CDR3 region has the DNA TGCAGCGTTGTTTCGGACAGGGTTAACTATGGCTACACCTTC. This sequence encodes CSVVSDRVNYGYTF.

Only one count was recorded for this clone. This sequence joins TRBV18 and TRBJ1-1; D not certain. Trimming removed 2 bases at V and 3 bases at J, with 7 bases between. CDR3 length: 13 amino acids. The germline CDR1 and CDR2 sequences are KGHSH and LQKENI. The CDR3 sequence: CASSPKADTEAFF. CDR3 bases: TGTGCCAGCTCACCAAAAGCGGACACTGAAGCTTTCTTT. Complete variable domain (other parts from reference TRBV18 and TRBJ1-1): NAGVMQNPRHLVRRRGQEARLRCSPMKGHSHVYWYRQLPEEGLKFMVYLQKENIIDESGMPKERFSAEFPKEGPSILRIQQVVRGDSAAYFCASSPKADTEAFFGQGTRLTVV.